Listed here are 8 T cell receptor beta chains from one sample, sequenced in a study of PD-1 blockade in classical Hodgkin lymphoma. Every one of the patients relapsed after autologous stem cell transplantation (brentuximab vedotin exposure was variable). TCRdb keeps only in-frame clones here, not all; method: immunoSEQ multiplex PCR. The table shows roughly 41,000 clones, with over 60% occurring only once. Sequences were derived from peripheral blood mononuclear cells (PBMCs), sampled at baseline. These receptors all come from a human donor with classical Hodgkin lymphoma.

The CDR3 is CASSLNPGAEGNTIYF. CDR3 coding DNA: TGTGCCAGCAGCTTAAATCCGGGGGCGGAAGGAAACACCATATATTTT. The genes are TRBV7-3 and TRBJ1-3; TRBD1 is a possible D gene (6 bases). The CDR3 runs to 16 residues. V was cut by 1 base and J by 4 bases, with 14 bases left in between. In germline, CDR1 is SGHTA, CDR2 FQGTGA. Full variable domain (missing parts from reference TRBV7-3 and TRBJ1-3): GAGVSQTPSNKVTEKGKYVELRCDPISGHTALYWYRQSLGQGPEFLIYFQGTGAADDSGLPNDRFFAVRPEGSVSTLKIQRTERGDSAVYLCASSLNPGAEGNTIYFGEGSWLTVV.

The chain combines TRBV18 with TRBJ2-5, with 9 bases matching TRBD1. There are 14 residues in the CDR3. Trimming took 3 bases from V and 4 from J; bases not matched to a gene: 3. CDR1 and CDR2 from the germline V gene are KGHSH and LQKENI. The CDR3 loop reads CASSPGQGLETQYF. The CDR3, as DNA: TGTGCCAGCTCACCGGGACAGGGATTAGAGACCCAGTACTTC.

Comments on this clone: At one of its ends the junction is not consistent with the germline gene, which may arise from a read error. V and J are TRBV7-2 and TRBJ1-2; D remains ambiguous. The CDR3 is 13 residues long. The germline gives CDR1 SGHTA, CDR2 FQGNSA. CDR3 amino acids: CASTLTQYYGYTF. The CDR3 nucleotides are TGTGCCAGCACCTTAACCCAATACTATGGCTACACCTTC.

V gene TRBV28 combines with J gene TRBJ2-3; D perhaps matches TRBD2 (7 bases). From germline, CDR1 is MDHEN and CDR2 SYDVKM. The CDR3 spans 15 residues. V was trimmed by 6 bases and J by 0 bases, leaving 13 bases between them. The chain's CDR3 is CASRPGGPSTDTQYF. CDR3 bases: TGTGCCAGCAGGCCCGGGGGGCCGAGCACAGATACGCAGTATTTT.

The rearrangement joins TRBV6-6 to TRBJ1-2; 9 bases align to TRBD1. V trimming: 5 bases; J trimming: 4 bases; junction bases outside the gene matches: 8. Germline-derived CDR1 and CDR2 are MNHNY and SVGAGI (reference sequence). The CDR3 spans 15 residues. The CDR3: CASSDGTGQAYGYTF. The CDR3 coding sequence is TGTGCCAGCAGTGACGGGACAGGGCAGGCCTATGGCTACACCTTC.

The gene calls are TRBV14 and TRBJ1-1, with TRBD1 matching 12 bases. The CDR3 is 14 amino acids. The germline V gene has CDR1 SGHDN and CDR2 FVKESK. The J segment lost 5 bases and the V segment lost 4 bases, leaving 2 bases of the junction unmatched. The CDR3 DNA reads TGTGCCAGCAGCCGGGACAGGGGGCTGACTGAAGCTTTCTTT. Its translation is CASSRDRGLTEAFF.

The chain is built from TRBV27 and TRBJ2-7, with 9 positions matching TRBD2. From germline, CDR1 is MNHEY and CDR2 SMNVEV (reference sequence). Unmatched junction bases numbered 11, after V lost 2 bases and J lost 3 bases. CDR3 size: 17 residues. CDR3 bases: TGTGCCAGCAGTTTAAGGGCTAGCGGGGTCAGCTTCTACGAGCAGTACTTC. Residues: CASSLRASGVSFYEQYF.

This chain uses TRBV28 with TRBJ2-7, with TRBD2 matching over 10 bases. This CDR3 comprises 15 residues. In germline, CDR1 is MDHEN, CDR2 SYDVKM. The V and J ends lost 2 bases and 3 bases, in that order; junction bases with no gene match: 4. In nucleotides, the CDR3 is TGTGCCAGCAGTTTAAGGGCTAGCGGGAGCTACGAGCAGTACTTC. Its protein product is CASSLRASGSYEQYF.